A single sample is the source of the 14 T cell receptor beta chains below, sequenced in a study of beta chain features in type 1 diabetes. Reverse transcription of all isolated RNA meant that expressed TCRB transcripts were sequenced. Assay used: immunoSEQ multiplex PCR; TCRdb lists only in-frame clones, some missing. The sample consists of about 340,000 clones, around 8% of them appearing once. Sequenced sample: central memory CD4+ T cells from blood. All receptors derive from a young woman in good health.

This clone was found a few times. Here the CDR3 DNA reads TGTGCCAGTAGTGGCAGTAGGCAGGGAGGAAATACTGAAGCTTTCTTT. Translating it yields CASSGSRQGGNTEAFF. The J gene is TRBJ1-1, the V gene TRBV19, with D possibly matching TRBD1 (5 bases). CDR3 length: 16 amino acids. In germline, CDR1 is LNHDA, CDR2 SQIVND (reference sequence). Trimming shortened V by 5 bases and J by 5 bases, and 21 bases separated the two germline ends.

V gene TRBV29-1 combines with J gene TRBJ2-1; no definite D call. Trimming removed 4 bases from V and 0 bases from J, with 10 bases in between. There are 14 residues in the CDR3. Germline CDR1 SQVTM, CDR2 ANQGSEA. The CDR3 spells CSVVSASSYNEQFF. CDR3 nucleotide sequence: TGCAGCGTTGTTTCTGCCAGCTCCTACAATGAGCAGTTCTTC.

At least ten counts were recorded for this clone. This chain connects TRBV25-1 to TRBJ2-1, with D possibly matching TRBD2 (5 bases). The length of the CDR3 is 18 residues. Trimming removed 2 bases at V and 6 bases at J, with 23 bases between. Germline assignment: CDR1 MGHDK and CDR2 SYGVNS. CDR3 amino acids: CASSERDGRLRAFNEQFF. As DNA, the CDR3 is TGTGCCAGCAGTGAACGAGACGGTCGGTTGAGGGCCTTCAATGAGCAGTTCTTC.

The chain has TRBV5-1 and TRBJ2-7; the D is unclear. Between the trimmed V and J ends, which lost 0 bases and 5 bases, there was a span of 15 bases. CDR3 size: 15 residues. CDR1 and CDR2 (germline): SGHRS, YFSETQ. In DNA, the CDR3 is TGCGCCAGCAGCTTGGCCTTTGGAGATCGGGACGAGCAGTACTTC. Translated, it gives CASSLAFGDRDEQYF.

The chain couples TRBV18 to TRBJ2-1; 10 bases align to TRBD2. The CDR3 has 15 amino acids. The ends lost 5 bases at V and 6 bases at J; junction bases unmatched: 7. Germline-derived CDR1 and CDR2 are KGHSH and LQKENI. The CDR3 region has the DNA TGTGCCAGCTCAGTTACTAGCGGGATCTCCAATGAGCAGTTCTTC. The encoded protein is CASSVTSGISNEQFF.

This clone has just a few counts. The CDR3 nucleotides read TGTGCCACTCAGAAACACTCTACTAATGAAAAACTGTTTTTT. Amino acids: CATQKHSTNEKLFF. This sequence joins TRBV6-1 and TRBJ1-4; D not certain. CDR3 size: 14 residues. V lost 10 bases and J lost 2, with 14 bases in between. Germline lookup yields CDR1 MNHNS and CDR2 SASEGT.

The table lists this clone with a few counts. This chain uses TRBV27 with TRBJ2-1, with 7 bases that match TRBD1. The ends lost 4 bases at V and 4 bases at J; junction bases unmatched: 7. CDR1 and CDR2 (germline): MNHEY, SMNVEV (reference sequence). The CDR3 is 15 residues long. In DNA form, the CDR3 reads TGTGCCAGCAGTTCCCGGCAGGGGGTTTACAATGAGCAGTTCTTC. Translation gives CASSSRQGVYNEQFF.

This clone has ten or more counts. This chain uses TRBV5-1 with TRBJ2-1; D is uncertain. Germline loops: CDR1 SGHRS, CDR2 YFSETQ. The CDR3 covers 14 residues. The V gene lost 2 bases and the J gene lost 6 bases, with 12 bases spanning the gap. The chain's CDR3 is CASSFRSRSNEQFF. The CDR3 DNA sequence: TGCGCCAGCAGCTTCCGTTCACGCAGCAATGAGCAGTTCTTC.

As DNA, the CDR3 is TGTGCCAGCAGTTCGGGGACTAGACGGGTCATTATTGAGCAGTTCTTC. Residues: CASSSGTRRVIIEQFF. This rearrangement joins TRBV6-5 to TRBJ2-1; 8 bases fit TRBD2. The CDR3 has 16 residues. Germline V CDR1 and CDR2: MNHEY, SVGAGI. V gave up 4 bases and J gave up 9 bases; unmatched junction bases: 14.

This clone appeared a few times. V gene TRBV10-3 combines with J gene TRBJ2-3; TRBD2 matches 7 bases. The V gene end was trimmed by 7 bases and the J gene end by 3 bases; junction bases not matched to a gene: 4. This CDR3 region has 13 residues. Germline CDR1 reads ENHRY; CDR2 reads SYGVKD. This chain's CDR3 is CAITEGGTDTQYF. The CDR3 nucleotides read TGTGCCATCACAGAGGGAGGGACAGATACGCAGTATTTT.

This clone was observed a handful of times. This sample includes further DNA sequences coding for the same CDR3. The chain combines TRBV28 with TRBJ2-5; TRBD2 is a possible D gene (6 bases). This CDR3 is built from 14 residues. Trimming removed 4 bases at V and 4 bases at J, with 13 bases between. Per germline, CDR1 MDHEN and CDR2 SYDVKM. DNA for the CDR3: TGTGCCAGCAGTTCCGGGGGTCGTGTAGAGACCCAGTACTTC. Protein product: CASSSGGRVETQYF.

This sequence joins TRBV28 and TRBJ2-3; possibly TRBD1 for D (5 bases). In germline, CDR1 is MDHEN, CDR2 SYDVKM. This CDR3 comprises 14 residues. Trimming removed 0 bases from V and 4 bases from J, with 8 bases in between. Here the CDR3 reads CASSLWGRPDTQYF. CDR3 sequence (DNA): TGTGCCAGCAGTTTATGGGGGCGCCCAGATACGCAGTATTTT.

This clone was seen only a few times. The chain carries TRBV19 and TRBJ2-1, with 8 bases aligning to TRBD2. CDR1 and CDR2 from the germline V gene are LNHDA and SQIVND (reference sequence). This CDR3 is 17 amino acids long. The J segment lost 3 bases and the V segment lost 3 bases, leaving 10 bases of the junction unmatched. DNA for the CDR3: TGTGCCAGTAGTATCGTGTCGAGCGGGAGAATCTACAATGAGCAGTTCTTC. This gives the protein CASSIVSSGRIYNEQFF.

This clone has more than one count but fewer than ten. V usage is TRBV28 and J usage is TRBJ2-2, with TRBD1 identical over 7 bases. CDR1 is MDHEN and CDR2 is SYDVKM in the germline V gene. The CDR3 runs 15 residues. J was trimmed by 3 bases and V by 5 bases; bases with no gene match: 6. The CDR3 here is CASSTRQGHTGELFF. In nucleotides, the CDR3 is TGTGCCAGCAGTACTAGACAGGGTCACACCGGGGAGCTGTTTTTT.